The following is a TCR beta chain sequence with its context. The antigen this receptor binds is unknown. The input lacks base qualities; no much larger clone sits a single base away. Libraries were built with multiplex PCR. The data were produced on an Illumina HiSeq 4000. TCR beta libraries were built with iRepertoire HTBI primers and Arm-PCR amplification of CDR3 regions. Gel purification was performed on PCR products prior to sequencing. For the original study's pipeline: A total of roughly 58 TRBV and 14 TRBJ segments were identified across samples and were used for gene usage analysis of CDR3 amino acid clonotypes. COPE and FqMerger were used to merge the filtered high-quality paired reads into contigs. BLAST was used to align contigs to IMGT TRBV, TRBD and TRBJ reference genes, with CDR3 defined following IMGT. Clonotypes above 0.1% frequency were classified as highly expanded clones. Shannon entropy was used to measure repertoire diversity, and the Gini coefficient was used to measure V-J evenness. Public clonotypes were defined as clonotypes shared by more than one individual. TCRdb cleaned the public reads at Q25 with fastp, built clones with MiXCR and kept in-frame beta chains. Under each unique CDR3 protein, matching rows form one entry showing the most common genes and DNA. These V and J calls are TCRdb output, not the study's own analysis. The sample table shows about 620,000 distinct CDR3 sequences, and around 17% are seen once. Approximately 18% of the sample belongs to the ten largest clones.

What the time point label conveys for this sample: newly diagnosed GD, antithyroid drugs for less than 3 months. RNA was extracted from PBMCs in TRIzol for both TCR sequencing and RNA sequencing. The diagnosis of Graves' disease followed American Thyroid Association guidelines. The patients came from an endocrinology department in Xi'an, China. From each patient, approximately 9 milliliters of peripheral blood was collected into an EDTA anticoagulant tube. Ficoll Paque Plus density gradient separation was used to isolate PBMCs, and no additional T cell sorting was done. An Agilent 2100 Bioanalyzer and agarose gel were used to assess RNA quality, and a NanoDrop 2000 was used to measure RNA concentration. From a lookup of the germline V gene, CDR1 and CDR2 are MNHEY and SVGEGT. The junction carries 10 bases between V and J, which are trimmed by 7 bases and 1 base respectively. The CDR3 has 14 amino acids, counting the end cysteine and phenylalanine. This entry keeps only the CDR3 DNA: 42 bases, framed from base 1.

The sample belongs to a study of regulatory T cells in long-lasting Graves disease (dated by TCRdb to about 2021). Regarding the research as a whole: In the newly diagnosed Graves' disease group, patients had been taking antithyroid drugs for less than 3 months. This study used TCR sequencing and RNA sequencing of peripheral blood to compare persistent Graves' disease patients against newly diagnosed Graves' disease patients. The study was conducted in China and was registered as a clinical trial. A total of about 33 samples underwent TCR sequencing, from roughly 13 patients with persistent Graves' disease and roughly 20 patients with newly diagnosed Graves' disease. The full study reports these points: The study examined only peripheral blood because the primary lesion, thyroid tissue, could not be accessed. The authors acknowledged the small sample size as a limitation that may reduce accuracy. Persistent disease showed preferential use of TRBV28, TRBJ1-2 and TRBJ2-5, whereas newly diagnosed disease favored TRBV20-1 and TRBJ2-1. Sequencing and analysis were restricted to the TCR beta chain. Persistent Graves' disease patients showed lower TCR Shannon entropy and fewer highly expanded clones than newly diagnosed patients, suggesting clonal expansion. A larger number of public clonotypes was shared among persistent patients (more than 2,500) than among newly diagnosed patients (more than 850).

The same data also contributed to another study, on T cells in Graves' hyperthyroidism and ophthalmopathy. That second report states: Graves' hyperthyroidism was defined as stable when no progression to ophthalmopathy occurred over 18 months of follow-up. Hyperthyroidism patients were newly diagnosed, with disease duration under 2 months, and aged 18 to 65 years. Any patient with an uncontrolled infection, another autoimmune disease, pregnancy or lactation was excluded. Diagnoses were established on the basis of clinical symptoms, serum thyroxine and TRAb, thyroid ultrasound, and orbital computed tomography. A first-round RT-PCR of the TCR CDR3 used the HTBI primer set with the Qiagen OneStep RT-PCR kit. Most expanded thyroid clonotypes (frequency above 0.001) were also found in blood, which suggests that blood repertoires may mirror thyroid immune responses. Ophthalmopathy was separated from stable hyperthyroidism by a 13 V-J signature model, with around 88% sensitivity and 81% to 83% specificity obtained in cross-validation and 80%/75% obtained in testing. In validation, the model predicted progression to ophthalmopathy a median of approximately 6.6 months before onset, with 70% to 71% sensitivity and about 72% specificity. TCR V-J signatures able to tell the groups apart were searched for in a discovery cohort of 90 to 100 patients, of whom around 42 had Graves' ophthalmopathy and 55 to 65 had stable Graves' hyperthyroidism. An independent validation cohort of under 20 hyperthyroidism patients and approximately 17 patients who later progressed to ophthalmopathy tested prospective prediction of ophthalmopathy. For training and testing, the 100 or so patients in the discovery cohort were randomly divided in a 7:3 ratio. In addition, the study compared T-cell repertoires in thyroid tissue and in blood from about 6 Graves' hyperthyroidism patients. Once sampling was done, hyperthyroidism patients were given methimazole at a starting dose of 30 mg daily, whereas ophthalmopathy patients were given high-dose intravenous methylprednisolone. Libraries were constructed in a second round of multiplex PCR, after which size selection and purification were performed. Libraries were sequenced paired-end with 100 bp reads on an Illumina HiSeq2000. Raw data were processed with SOAPnuke, discarding reads with adapters, uncalled bases, mean Phred below 15, or no exact constant-primer or identifier match. High-quality paired reads were merged using COPE v1.2.5, and each unique nucleotide sequence was defined as a clonotype. MiTCR v1.1 was used to align the clonotypes against IMGT TRBV, TRBD and TRBJ reference segments. The analysis was restricted to V-J combinations with a frequency above 0.0001, which together covered 99% to 99.2% of the repertoires. A TCS score was defined as the ratio of F50 (clonal expansion) to E x V (chaos), with BLOSUM62-based TCRdist applied between CDR3 peptides within each V-J. Welch's t-statistics and random forest reduced some 510 V-J features to 10 to 15, which were used in a naive Bayes classifier (R e1071). Sample size was not statistically predetermined, and investigators were not blinded to group allocation. The paper describes TCR Vbeta CDR3 sequencing of 130 to 150 peripheral blood samples, made up of some 42 ophthalmopathy patients, 70 to 75 hyperthyroidism patients and roughly 17 progressor patients.

The sample here was peripheral blood mononuclear cells (PBMCs), taken at new diagnosis, from a patient treated with antithyroid drugs. In this chain, TRBV6-2 or TRBV6-3 is recombined with TRBJ2-2, and possibly TRBD1, on 5 matching bases. The sequence was collected from a woman aged 25-40 years with Graves disease. Donor details come from another sample of the same person, matched by shared clones. The CDR3 region reads CASKDNLNTGELFF. The nucleotide sequence is given as TGTGCCAGCAAGGACAACCTGAACACCGGGGAGCTGTTTTTT.